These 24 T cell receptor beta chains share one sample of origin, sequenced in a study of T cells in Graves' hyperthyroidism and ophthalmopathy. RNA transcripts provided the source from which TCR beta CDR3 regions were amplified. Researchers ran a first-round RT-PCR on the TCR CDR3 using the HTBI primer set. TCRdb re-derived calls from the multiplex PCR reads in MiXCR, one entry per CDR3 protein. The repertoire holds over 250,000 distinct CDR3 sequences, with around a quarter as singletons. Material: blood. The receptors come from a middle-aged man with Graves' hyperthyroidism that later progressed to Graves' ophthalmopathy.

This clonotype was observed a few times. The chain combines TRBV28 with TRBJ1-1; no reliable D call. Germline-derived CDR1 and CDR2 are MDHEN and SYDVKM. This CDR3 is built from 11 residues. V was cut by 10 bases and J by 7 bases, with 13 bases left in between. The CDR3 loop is CATSDAIEAFF. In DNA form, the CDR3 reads TGTGCCACATCGGACGCGATTGAAGCTTTCTTT.

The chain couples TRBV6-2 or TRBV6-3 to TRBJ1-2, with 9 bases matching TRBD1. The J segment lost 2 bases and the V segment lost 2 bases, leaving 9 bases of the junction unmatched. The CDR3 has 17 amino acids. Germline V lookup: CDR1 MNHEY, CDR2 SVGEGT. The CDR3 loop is CASSYRSRDRDNYGYTF. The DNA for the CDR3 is TGTGCCAGCAGTTACCGAAGCCGGGACAGGGACAACTATGGCTACACCTTC.

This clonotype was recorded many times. CDR3 in amino acids: CASSGTLVPEQYF. CDR3 bases: TGTGCCAGCAGCGGGACACTCGTCCCCGAGCAGTACTTC. The chain has TRBV7-9 and TRBJ2-7, with D maybe TRBD1 (6 bases). The CDR3 covers 13 residues. CDR1 is SEHNR and CDR2 is FQNEAQ in the germline V gene (reference sequence). V dropped 5 bases and J dropped 6 bases, with 14 bases sitting between them.

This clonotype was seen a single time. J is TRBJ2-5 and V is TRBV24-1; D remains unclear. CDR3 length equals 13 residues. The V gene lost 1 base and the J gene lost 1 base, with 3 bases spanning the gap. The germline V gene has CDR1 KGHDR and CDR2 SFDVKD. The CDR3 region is CATSDFPQETQYF. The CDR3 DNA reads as TGTGCCACCAGTGATTTTCCCCAAGAGACCCAGTACTTC.

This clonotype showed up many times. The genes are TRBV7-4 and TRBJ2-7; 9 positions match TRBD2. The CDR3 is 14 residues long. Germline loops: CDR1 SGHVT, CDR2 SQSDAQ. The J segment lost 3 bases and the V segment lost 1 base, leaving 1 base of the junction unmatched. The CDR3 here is CASSLVAGDYEQYF. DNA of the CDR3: TGTGCCAGCAGCTTAGTAGCGGGAGACTACGAGCAGTACTTC.

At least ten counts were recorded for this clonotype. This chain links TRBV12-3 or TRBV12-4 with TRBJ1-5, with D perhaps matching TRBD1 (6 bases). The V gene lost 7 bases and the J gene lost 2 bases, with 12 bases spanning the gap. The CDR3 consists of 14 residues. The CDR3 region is CASTLEGGNQPQHF. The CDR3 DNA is TGTGCCAGCACCTTGGAGGGGGGCAATCAGCCCCAGCATTTT.

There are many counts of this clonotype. The CDR3 DNA reads TGTGCCAGTACTCATCCTAGCACCGGGGAGCTGTTTTTT. It is translated as CASTHPSTGELFF. The chain recombines TRBV19 with TRBJ2-2; D is ambiguous. With 7 bases removed from V and 4 bases from J, the gap between germline ends came to 10 bases. The CDR3 contains 13 residues. Germline lookup yields CDR1 LNHDA and CDR2 SQIVND (reference sequence).

The CDR3 here is CSVEGVGQGADEQYF. The CDR3, as DNA: TGCAGCGTTGAAGGGGTGGGGCAGGGGGCCGACGAGCAGTACTTC. The V and J genes are TRBV29-1 and TRBJ2-7; the match to TRBD1 covers 8 bases. There are 15 residues in the CDR3. Per germline, CDR1 SQVTM and CDR2 ANQGSEA. V was pared by 1 base and J by 5 bases, with 10 bases of the junction left unmatched.

This chain's CDR3 is CASSRDTLPSYEQYF. The CDR3, as DNA: TGTGCCAGCAGTCGAGATACGCTTCCCTCCTACGAGCAGTACTTC. V usage is TRBV2 and J usage is TRBJ2-7; no firm D call. The CDR3 has 15 residues. V shed 5 bases and J shed 0 bases, with 14 bases lying between them. Germline V gives CDR1 SNHLY, CDR2 FYNNEI.

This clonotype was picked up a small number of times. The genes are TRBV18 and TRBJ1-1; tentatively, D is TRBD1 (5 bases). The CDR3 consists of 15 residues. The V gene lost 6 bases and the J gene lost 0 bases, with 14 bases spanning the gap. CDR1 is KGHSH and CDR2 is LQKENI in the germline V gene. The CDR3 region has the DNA TGTGCCAGCTCCCCTACCGGGGGGATGAACACTGAAGCTTTCTTT. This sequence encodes CASSPTGGMNTEAFF.

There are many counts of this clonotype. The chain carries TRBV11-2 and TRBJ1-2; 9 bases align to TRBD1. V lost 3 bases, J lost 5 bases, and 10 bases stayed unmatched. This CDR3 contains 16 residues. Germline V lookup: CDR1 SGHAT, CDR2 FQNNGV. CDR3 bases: TGTGCCAGCAGCTTGGAAACCGGGACAGGGTCGTATGGCTACACCTTC. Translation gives CASSLETGTGSYGYTF.

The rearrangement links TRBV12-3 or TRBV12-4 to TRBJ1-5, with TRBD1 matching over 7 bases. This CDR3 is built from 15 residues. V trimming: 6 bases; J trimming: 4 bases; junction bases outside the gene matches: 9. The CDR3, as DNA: TGTGCCAGCAGGCATAGCGGGACAGTTAATCAGCCCCAGCATTTT. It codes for CASRHSGTVNQPQHF.

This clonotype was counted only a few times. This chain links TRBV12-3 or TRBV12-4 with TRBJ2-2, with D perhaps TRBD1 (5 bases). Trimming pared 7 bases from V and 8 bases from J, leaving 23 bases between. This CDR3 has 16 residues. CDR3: CASTQNFGDRGGELFF. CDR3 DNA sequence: TGTGCCAGCACCCAAAATTTCGGCGATAGGGGAGGGGAGCTGTTTTTT.

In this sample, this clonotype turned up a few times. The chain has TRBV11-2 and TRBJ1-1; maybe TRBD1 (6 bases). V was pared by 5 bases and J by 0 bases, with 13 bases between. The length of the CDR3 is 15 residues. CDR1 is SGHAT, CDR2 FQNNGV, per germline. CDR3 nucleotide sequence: TGTGCCAGCAGCCCGATGGGGGCGGTGAACACTGAAGCTTTCTTT. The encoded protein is CASSPMGAVNTEAFF.

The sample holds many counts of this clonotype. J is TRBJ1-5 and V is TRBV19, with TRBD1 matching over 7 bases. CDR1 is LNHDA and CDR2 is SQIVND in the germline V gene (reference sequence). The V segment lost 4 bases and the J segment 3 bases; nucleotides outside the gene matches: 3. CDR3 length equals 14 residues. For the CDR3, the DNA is TGTGCCAGTAGTAGGACAGGTCTCAATCAGCCCCAGCATTTT. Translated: CASSRTGLNQPQHF.

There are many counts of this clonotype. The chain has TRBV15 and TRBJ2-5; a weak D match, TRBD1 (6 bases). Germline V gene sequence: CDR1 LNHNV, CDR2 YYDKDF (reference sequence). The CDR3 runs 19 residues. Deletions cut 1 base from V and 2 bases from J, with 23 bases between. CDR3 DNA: TGTGCCACCAGCAGAGGGGGGCTAGCACCACCGAGCAGACAAGAGACCCAGTACTTC. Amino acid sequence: CATSRGGLAPPSRQETQYF.

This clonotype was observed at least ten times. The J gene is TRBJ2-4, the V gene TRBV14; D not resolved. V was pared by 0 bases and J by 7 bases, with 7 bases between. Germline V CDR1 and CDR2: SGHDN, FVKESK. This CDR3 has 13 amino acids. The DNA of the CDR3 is TGTGCCAGCAGCCAAGAGTACGTGAACATTCAGTACTTC. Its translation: CASSQEYVNIQYF.

CDR3 loop: CASISGAWTSGRLPETQYF. The CDR3 DNA reads as TGTGCCAGCATTAGTGGGGCCTGGACTAGCGGGAGGTTGCCGGAGACCCAGTACTTC. The chain uses TRBV6-2 or TRBV6-3 and TRBJ2-5; TRBD2 matches 14 bases. Germline V lookup: CDR1 MNHEY, CDR2 SVGEGT. This CDR3 region has 19 residues. V dropped 7 bases and J dropped 5; count of bases not matched to a gene: 18.

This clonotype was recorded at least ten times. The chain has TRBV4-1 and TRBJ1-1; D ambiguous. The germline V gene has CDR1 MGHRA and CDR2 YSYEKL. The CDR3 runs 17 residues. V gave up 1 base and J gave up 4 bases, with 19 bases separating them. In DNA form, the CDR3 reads TGCGCCAGCAGCCAAGCCGAACTGGACTGGCGGGGCACTGAAGCTTTCTTT. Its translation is CASSQAELDWRGTEAFF.

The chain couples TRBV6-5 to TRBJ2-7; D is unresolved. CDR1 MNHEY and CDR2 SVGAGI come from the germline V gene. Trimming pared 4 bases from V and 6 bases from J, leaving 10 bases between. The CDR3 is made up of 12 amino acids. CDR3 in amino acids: CASSSGAAEQYF. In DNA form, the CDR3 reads TGTGCCAGCAGTTCCGGTGCGGCCGAGCAGTACTTC.

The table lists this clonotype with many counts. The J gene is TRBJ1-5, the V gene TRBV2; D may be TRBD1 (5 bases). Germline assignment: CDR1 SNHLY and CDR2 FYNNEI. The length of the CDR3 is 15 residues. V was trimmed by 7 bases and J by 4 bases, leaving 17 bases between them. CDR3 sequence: CASKDEQVGNQPQHF. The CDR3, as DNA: TGTGCCAGCAAAGACGAACAGGTGGGGAATCAGCCCCAGCATTTT.

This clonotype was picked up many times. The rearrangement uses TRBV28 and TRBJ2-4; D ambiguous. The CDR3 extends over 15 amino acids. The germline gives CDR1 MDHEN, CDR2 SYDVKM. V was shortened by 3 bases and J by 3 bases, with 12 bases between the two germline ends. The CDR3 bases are TGTGCCAGCAGTTTGCCCCGTCGGATCAAAAACATTCAGTACTTC. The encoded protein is CASSLPRRIKNIQYF.

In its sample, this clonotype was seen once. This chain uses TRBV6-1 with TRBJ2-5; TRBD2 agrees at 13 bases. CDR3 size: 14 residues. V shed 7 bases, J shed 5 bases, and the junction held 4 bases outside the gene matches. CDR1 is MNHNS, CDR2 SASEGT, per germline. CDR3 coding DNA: TGTGCCAGCACCGGACTAGCGGGAGTTGAGACCCAGTACTTC. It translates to CASTGLAGVETQYF.

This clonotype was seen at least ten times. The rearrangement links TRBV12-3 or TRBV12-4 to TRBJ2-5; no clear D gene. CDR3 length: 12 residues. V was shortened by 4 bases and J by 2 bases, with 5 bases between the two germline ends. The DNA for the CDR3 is TGTGCCAGCAGTTATCCGCAAGAGACCCAGTACTTC. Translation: CASSYPQETQYF.